Sequencing of this T cell receptor (beta chain) was carried out in a study of T cell responses to AZD1222 COVID-19 vaccine. Notes on this clone: Its antigen remains unidentified.

CDR1 and CDR2 (germline): MNHEY, SMNVEV (reference sequence). There are 14 residues in the CDR3. V gave up 5 bases and J gave up 5 bases; unmatched junction bases: 9. Sequencing used immunoSEQ multiplex PCR; TCRdb keeps in-frame clones, though not all of them. This sample yields 80,000 to 95,000 clones, of which 89% are seen a single time; 2.8% belongs to the top ten. The study's findings and limits: Donors were chiefly white British, with a greater number of females, and clonal diversity was perhaps underestimated.

The sequence derives from an adult in good health. The chain recombines TRBV27 with TRBJ2-7; 7 nucleotides match TRBD1. The sequencing used peripheral blood, collected on day 0 of MenACWY control vaccination. In DNA, the CDR3 is TGTGCCAGCAGTCCGCAGGGGGAATGGAACGAGCAGTACTTC. This sequence encodes CASSPQGEWNEQYF.